There are a few counts of the clone carrying this TCR beta chain. Its matching antigen is unknown. The data were taken from a study of blood T cells in healthy people across ages. Study-level points and caveats: Per million T cells, the diversity of TCR beta decreased roughly linearly as age advanced.

A second PCR, run for 7 to 11 cycles, used a sample-barcoded 5' primer plus a J-beta primer mix. Each cDNA molecule, via a template-switch adaptor with 12 random nucleotides, was tagged. MiXCR, run by TCRdb on the 5' RACE reads, gives a single entry per CDR3 protein. The repertoire consists of 780,000 or so distinct CDR3 sequences, with 45% to 70% occurring once and the leading ten covering about a quarter. Trimming stripped 1 base from V and 0 bases from J, with 10 bases between. This CDR3 comprises 15 residues. The germline CDR1 and CDR2 sequences are SGHTA and FQGNSA. The rearrangement uses TRBV7-2 and TRBJ2-7, with no clear D. Sequenced sample: blood. This sequence was found in a man aged 35 to 55 in good health. In DNA, the CDR3 is TGTGCCAGCAGCTTAGGAGTAGTCTACTCCTACGAGCAGTACTTC. As protein: CASSLGVVYSYEQYF.